The present entry profiles one T cell receptor (beta chain) with its context. Measured with immunoSEQ multiplex PCR; TCRdb has only the in-frame clones, and not every one. The sample contains fewer than 50,000 clones, roughly four fifths of which appear only once. This entry belongs to a study of immune evolution from preneoplasia to lung adenocarcinoma. The CDR3 contains 14 residues. Germline assignment: CDR1 MDHEN and CDR2 SYDVKM. The V gene lost 5 bases and the J gene lost 9 bases, with 17 bases spanning the gap. The V call is TRBV28, the J call TRBJ1-5; D remains ambiguous. Sequencing was carried out using FFPE invasive lung adenocarcinoma tissue. The TCR comes from a person in their sixties with lung adenocarcinoma. The CDR3 coding sequence is TGTGCCAGCAGTGCCGGGCGGCGGGCGTGGCCCCAGCATTTT. Translated, it gives CASSAGRRAWPQHF.